The rows below give T cell receptor beta chains drawn from one sample of a study of tumor and adjacent non-tumor tissue in lung cancer. TCRdb called the multiplex PCR reads again in MiXCR, with one record for every CDR3 protein. The table lists more than 90,000 distinct CDR3 sequences, about 67% of them singletons. Source material: lung tumor tissue. Source of these receptors: a man in his 60s with non-small cell lung cancer. Each CDR3 is given with its conserved first and last residue. D genes are given only for firm matches. The size field is filled for only some rows; it gives once, few, many or a size class.

v_call	d_call	j_call	clone_size	cdr3_aa	cdr3_nt
TRBV11-2	TRBD2	TRBJ2-7	few	CASGLGTSGSYEQYF	TGTGCCAGCGGCTTAGGGACTAGCGGTTCCTACGAGCAGTACTTC
TRBV11-2	NA	TRBJ2-5	NA	CASSLGGSAQEGQYF	TGTGCCAGCAGCTTAGGAGGGTCAGCCCAAGAGGGCCAGTACTTC
TRBV28	TRBD2	TRBJ2-7	many	CASRPGLALEQYF	TGTGCCAGCAGACCGGGACTAGCTCTCGAGCAGTACTTC
TRBV2	NA	TRBJ1-5	NA	CASSAWGPAGNQPQHF	TGTGCCAGCAGTGCATGGGGCCCTGCGGGCAATCAGCCCCAGCATTTT
TRBV7-3	TRBD2	TRBJ2-1	NA	CASSFEGLAGDNEQFF	TGTGCCAGCAGCTTCGAGGGACTAGCGGGAGACAATGAGCAGTTCTTC
TRBV2	NA	TRBJ2-2	NA	CANCAVSYTGELLF	TGTGCCAACTGCGCGGTTTCCTACACCGGGGAGCTGTTATTT
TRBV4-3	NA	TRBJ1-2	NA	CVSTALGGNYGYTF	TGTGTCAGCACCGCTCTCGGGGGAAACTATGGGTACACCTTC
TRBV14	NA	TRBJ2-3	NA	CVSCQAHRGNTDTQYF	TGTGTCAGCTGCCAAGCCCATAGAGGGAACACAGATACGCAGTATTTT
TRBV6-2/TRBV6-3	NA	TRBJ2-7	NA	CATGVIEAYEQYF	TGTGCCACGGGGGTCATTGAAGCCTACGAGCAGTACTTC
TRBV6-5	NA	TRBJ1-1	NA	CASLYPVNTEAFF	TGTGCCAGCCTTTATCCGGTGAACACTGAAGCTTTCTTT
TRBV6-1	NA	TRBJ1-1	NA	CVSSESLRNTEAFF	TGTGTCAGCAGTGAAAGCCTACGGAACACTGAAGCCTTCTTT
TRBV20-1	TRBD1	TRBJ1-6	many	CSALTGSSYNSPLHF	TGCAGTGCTCTGACAGGGAGCTCCTATAATTCACCCCTCCACTTT
TRBV12-3/TRBV12-4	TRBD2	TRBJ2-7	few	CASSTTSGRTYEQYF	TGTGCCAGCAGCACGACTAGCGGGAGAACCTACGAGCAGTACTTC
TRBV29-1	NA	TRBJ2-2	NA	CSALRLDRDSPFELFF	TGCAGCGCTCTACGACTAGACCGGGACAGTCCTTTTGAGCTGTTTTTT
TRBV4-3	TRBD1	TRBJ1-4	NA	CASNQDRGEKLFF	TGTGCCAGCAACCAAGACAGGGGCGAAAAACTGTTTTTT
TRBV11-2	NA	TRBJ2-7	NA	CASSLIRGLRSEQYF	TGTGCCAGCAGCTTAATTCGCGGTTTAAGATCCGAGCAGTACTTC
TRBV7-9	NA	TRBJ1-1	NA	CASSHNIPNTGAFF	TGTGCCAGCAGCCACAACATCCCCAACACTGGAGCTTTCTTT
TRBV6-5	NA	TRBJ1-6	NA	CASSYSGGTGDSTLHF	TGTGCCAGCAGTTACTCCGGGGGGACCGGCGATTCAACCCTCCACTTT
TRBV5-5	NA	TRBJ2-7	NA	CASNLDGWTYSYEQCF	TGTGCCAGCAACTTGGATGGGTGGACTTACTCCTACGAGCAGTGCTTC
TRBV29-1	NA	TRBJ1-3	NA	CSALAGQHSGNTIYF	TGCAGCGCTCTAGCGGGACAACACTCTGGAAACACCATATATTTT
TRBV5-1	TRBD1	TRBJ2-7	NA	CAGSSGTGNEQYF	TGCGCCGGCAGCTCCGGGACAGGGAACGAGCAGTACTTC
TRBV11-2	TRBD1	TRBJ2-7	NA	CAGRQTGTYDQYF	TGTGCCGGCAGACAGACAGGGACCTACGATCAGTACTTC